What follows describes a single TCR beta chain. The antigen remains unidentified. These data originate in a study of radiotherapy plus CTLA-4 blockade in lung cancer. General study points: The best predictor of response was reported to be early blood T cell clone dynamics, with interferon-beta. In blood, tumor-derived TCR clones expanded after radiotherapy plus ipilimumab.

The repertoire was sequenced with immunoSEQ multiplex PCR; TCRdb's copy has only in-frame clones and lacks some. The sample has around 100,000 clones, roughly 77% seen once. The CDR3 has 15 amino acids. V gave up 1 base and J gave up 2 bases, with 10 bases separating them. Per germline, CDR1 SGHTA and CDR2 FQGTGA. The chain carries TRBV7-3 and TRBJ2-3, with D uncertain. Sequences were derived from peripheral blood, sampled from a patient treated with radiotherapy plus ipilimumab. This clonotype originated in a human donor with non-small cell lung cancer that progressed on radiotherapy plus ipilimumab. Some clones in this sample may be carry-over from other donors' samples. The CDR3 sequence is CASSLMSLTTDTQYF. CDR3 sequence (DNA): TGTGCCAGCAGCTTAATGTCACTTACCACAGATACGCAGTATTTT.